This TCR beta chain stems from a study of blood T cells in healthy people across ages. It was with a sample-barcoded 5' primer and a J-beta primer mix that a second PCR of roughly 7 to 12 cycles was run. TCRdb reanalysed the 5' RACE reads using MiXCR and keeps one entry per CDR3 protein. The sample carries around 940,000 distinct CDR3 sequences, roughly half recorded once. The CDR3 is made up of 14 amino acids. V lost 5 bases and J lost 2, with 13 bases in between. Germline loops: CDR1 MNHEY, CDR2 SVGEGT. The V and J genes are TRBV6-2 or TRBV6-3 and TRBJ2-7; D ambiguous. The sample comprised blood. The receptor was isolated from a woman aged 60-70 years in good health. This CDR3 reads CASSPNYSTYEQYF. Here the CDR3 DNA reads TGTGCCAGCAGTCCAAATTACTCGACCTACGAGCAGTACTTC.